Following are 11 T cell receptor beta chains from one sample sequenced in a study of CD8+CD57+ T cells in acquired aplastic anemia (dated by TCRdb to the late 2010s). Reads for this sample came from an Illumina HiSeq 2000. Profiling of TCR beta VDJ combinations and CDR3 sequences used genomic DNA as the template. TCRdb reran the public reads through fastp at Q25 and MiXCR, keeping productive beta chains. Each CDR3 protein appears once, grouped with its most common genes and DNA. This sample holds some 150,000 distinct CDR3 sequences; less than 45% were observed only once. The ten biggest clones cover 6.5% to 10% of the sample. Sample: sorted CD4+, CD8+, or CD8+CD57+ T cells (not recorded which) from PBMCs. The origin of the receptors is a human donor in good health, serving as a control.

This sequence joins TRBV7-9 and TRBJ2-3; maybe TRBD1 (5 bases). The CDR3 covers 13 residues. Trimming took off 2 bases at V and 6 bases at J, with 9 bases between the two ends. Per the germline V gene, CDR1 is SEHNR and CDR2 is FQNEAQ (reference sequence). The CDR3 is CASSLIRDDTQYF. The DNA of the CDR3 is TGTGCCAGCAGCTTAATCAGGGATGATACGCAGTATTTT.

The V call is TRBV12-3 or TRBV12-4, the J call TRBJ2-7, with D uncertain. V lost 8 bases and J 5 bases, leaving 10 bases between the germline ends. The CDR3 contains 11 residues. The CDR3 DNA follows: TGTGCCAGCGCCGTAGGGCACGAGCAGTACTTC. It encodes CASAVGHEQYF.

This chain connects TRBV5-1 to TRBJ2-5; 9 nucleotides line up with TRBD1. Germline CDR1 SGHRS, CDR2 YFSETQ. This CDR3 region has 14 residues. Losses at the gene ends were 4 bases for V and 6 bases for J; bases not matched to a gene: 7. CDR3 in DNA: TGCGCCAGCAGCGTAAGACAGGGGGGGAAGACCCAGTACTTC. It specifies CASSVRQGGKTQYF. Drawing the rest from reference TRBV5-1 and TRBJ2-5, the complete variable domain is KAGVTQTPRYLIKTRGQQVTLSCSPISGHRSVSWYQQTPGQGLQFLFEYFSETQRNKGNFPGRFSGRQFSNSRSEMNVSTLELGDSALYLCASSVRQGGKTQYFGPGTRLLVL.

This clonotype was observed many times. V and J are TRBV12-3 or TRBV12-4 and TRBJ2-4; 8 bases line up with TRBD1. V trimming: 7 bases; J trimming: 7 bases; junction bases outside the gene matches: 6. CDR3 length equals 13 residues. The CDR3 DNA reads TGTGCCAGCATCAAGGACAGGGTCAACATTCAGTACTTC. Residues: CASIKDRVNIQYF.

This chain connects TRBV20-1 to TRBJ2-7; 8 bases agree with TRBD1. V shed 1 base and J 5 bases; nucleotides not matched to a gene: 13. The CDR3 consists of 16 residues. CDR1 and CDR2 from the germline V gene are DFQATT and SNEGSKA (reference sequence). In DNA form, the CDR3 reads TGCAGTGCTAGAGCCCTCCAGGGGGCCATTCGTCACGAGCAGTACTTC. Translating it yields CSARALQGAIRHEQYF.

V is TRBV20-1 and J is TRBJ1-5; TRBD1 is a possible D gene (5 bases). The CDR3 loop spans 14 amino acids. Germline V gives CDR1 DFQATT, CDR2 SNEGSKA (reference sequence). V lost 6 bases, J lost 2 bases, and 14 bases lay in between. The CDR3 nucleotides are TGCAGTGCCCGGCCTGGGACTCGCAATCAGCCCCAGCATTTT. This translates into CSARPGTRNQPQHF.

This clonotype was seen ten or more times. This chain connects TRBV5-4 to TRBJ2-7; D gene unclear. From germline, CDR1 is SGHNT and CDR2 YYREEE (reference sequence). The V gene lost 4 bases and the J gene lost 7 bases, with 12 bases spanning the gap. CDR3 size: 12 residues. The CDR3: CASSGRLGEQYF. The CDR3 DNA sequence: TGTGCCAGCAGCGGGCGCCTGGGGGAGCAGTACTTC.

This clonotype was counted ten times or more. The chain is built from TRBV11-3 and TRBJ2-5; 7 positions agree with TRBD1. The CDR3 runs to 15 residues. Germline V CDR1 and CDR2: SGHNT, YENEEA. V was pared by 2 bases and J by 4 bases, with 7 bases of the junction left unmatched. For the CDR3, the DNA is TGTGCCAGCAGCTTAACCGGACAGGTGGGAGAGACCCAGTACTTC. This translates into CASSLTGQVGETQYF.

This clonotype was picked up many times. The chain has TRBV5-4 and TRBJ2-2; the match to TRBD1 covers 7 bases. CDR3 length: 17 amino acids. V was clipped by 1 base and J by 0 bases; unmatched bases: 6. Germline CDR1 is SGHNT and CDR2 is YYREEE (reference sequence). CDR3 sequence reads: CASSLWTGPANTGELFF. Written as DNA, the CDR3 is TGTGCCAGCAGCTTGTGGACAGGTCCGGCGAACACCGGGGAGCTGTTTTTT.

The chain carries TRBV10-1 and TRBJ2-7, with 10 bases aligning to TRBD1. V lost 6 bases, J lost 1 base, and 9 bases stayed unmatched. Looked up from germline, CDR1 is WNHNN and CDR2 is SYGVQD (reference sequence). CDR3 size: 16 residues. The DNA for the CDR3 is TGCGCCAGCAGCTACGAACGGGACAGGGGTTCCTACGAGCAGTACTTC. Its translation: CASSYERDRGSYEQYF.

The gene calls are TRBV7-3 and TRBJ1-2; no firm D call. The CDR3 covers 13 residues. Trimming removed 4 bases at V and 5 bases at J, with 11 bases between. Per the germline V gene, CDR1 is SGHTA and CDR2 is FQGTGA. In DNA, the CDR3 is TGTGCCAGCAGCTCGGACGGTGCATATGGCTACACCTTC. This sequence encodes CASSSDGAYGYTF. Full variable domain (remainder filled in from reference TRBV7-3 and TRBJ1-2): GAGVSQTPSNKVTEKGKYVELRCDPISGHTALYWYRQSLGQGPEFLIYFQGTGAADDSGLPNDRFFAVRPEGSVSTLKIQRTERGDSAVYLCASSSDGAYGYTFGSGTRLTVV.